This T cell receptor (beta chain) emerged from a study of PD-L1 blockade in urothelial cancer. Whole-study context: Blood samples contained a median about 150,000 T cells.

Time point denoted: pretreatment peripheral blood. Germline CDR1 is MNHEY and CDR2 is SMNVEV (reference sequence). J gave up 2 bases and V 6 bases, and 5 bases lay outside the gene matches. The length of the CDR3 is 15 residues. Measured with immunoSEQ multiplex PCR; TCRdb has only the in-frame clones, and not every one. In the table there are about 130,000 clones, roughly 84% of which are singletons. The material sequenced was PBMCs, taken around atezolizumab (anti-PD-L1) treatment. The source of this sequence is a man aged 50 to 59 with urothelial cancer. The gene calls are TRBV27 and TRBJ2-1, with 9 bases aligning to TRBD2. CDR3 nucleotides: TGTGCCAGCAGGCCGGGACTAGCCCCCTACAATGAGCAGTTCTTC. Translated: CASRPGLAPYNEQFF.